A single sample is the source of the 27 T cell receptor beta chains below, sequenced in a study of blood T cell repertoires in COVID-19. The method was immunoSEQ multiplex PCR; TCRdb's version includes in-frame clones alone and lacks a portion of them. The sample has fewer than 400,000 clones; more than 90% are singletons. The sequencing sample was made of PBMCs or T cells enriched from blood (not recorded which). Receptors originate from a woman under 40 who had been exposed to COVID-19.

The chain has TRBV6-2 or TRBV6-3 and TRBJ1-1, with a possible D match to TRBD1 (6 bases). This CDR3 spans 13 amino acids. Germline V gene lookup returns CDR1 MNHEY and CDR2 SVGEGT. V shed 2 bases and J shed 8 bases, with 12 bases lying between them. The CDR3 DNA sequence: TGTGCCAGCAGTTACACCGGGAGGGGGGAAGCTTTCTTT. As protein: CASSYTGRGEAFF.

Regarding this clone: The sample holds other DNA sequences that translate to the same CDR3. The V and J genes are TRBV7-2 and TRBJ2-1; maybe TRBD2 (5 bases). V shed 2 bases and J shed 6 bases, with 8 bases lying between them. The CDR3 is 13 residues long. CDR1 is SGHTA, CDR2 FQGNSA, per germline. The DNA of the CDR3 is TGTGCCAGCAGCTTAACTAGAGTCAATGAGCAGTTCTTC. Translated, it gives CASSLTRVNEQFF.

The rearrangement uses TRBV19 and TRBJ2-2; 12 bases are shared with TRBD2. The CDR3 length is 15 residues. Germline V gene lookup returns CDR1 LNHDA and CDR2 SQIVND (reference sequence). The V segment lost 7 bases and the J segment 7 bases; nucleotides outside the gene matches: 7. The CDR3 nucleotides read TGTGCCAGTACACCACTAGCGGGGGGCGTCGGGGAGCTGTTTTTT. This encodes CASTPLAGGVGELFF. Full variable domain (missing parts from reference TRBV19 and TRBJ2-2): DGGITQSPKYLFRKEGQNVTLSCEQNLNHDAMYWYRQDPGQGLRLIYYSQIVNDFQKGDIAEGYSVSREKKESFPLTVTSAQKNPTAFYLCASTPLAGGVGELFFGEGSRLTVL.

The V call is TRBV2, the J call TRBJ2-1; TRBD1 aligns across 7 bases. The CDR3 has 13 amino acids. V gave up 5 bases and J gave up 3 bases; unmatched junction bases: 1. Germline V gene sequence: CDR1 SNHLY, CDR2 FYNNEI. CDR3 amino acids: CASSTGVYNEQFF. CDR3 sequence (DNA): TGTGCCAGCAGTACAGGGGTCTACAATGAGCAGTTCTTC.

The chain links TRBV4-3 to TRBJ2-7; no definite D call. The CDR3 sequence is 16 residues long. Trimming stripped 0 bases from V and 3 bases from J, with 15 bases between. The germline V gene has CDR1 LGHNA and CDR2 YSLEER. The CDR3 DNA follows: TGCGCCAGCAGCCAAGATGGTCCCGGGTCTAACTACGAGCAGTACTTC. It yields the protein CASSQDGPGSNYEQYF.

The chain uses TRBV12-5 and TRBJ2-2, with D perhaps matching TRBD2 (6 bases). CDR1 and CDR2 (germline): LGHNT, FRNRAP. V lost 6 bases and J 2 bases, leaving 19 bases between the germline ends. The CDR3 has 17 amino acids. The CDR3 region has the DNA TGTGCTAGTGGCCCCGGTGGGGCGGGGTTAAACACCGGGGAGCTGTTTTTT. Its translation is CASGPGGAGLNTGELFF.

The genes are TRBV10-3 and TRBJ1-3; the match to TRBD1 covers 8 bases. The germline V gene has CDR1 ENHRY and CDR2 SYGVKD. The CDR3 totals 14 residues. The V and J ends lost 6 bases and 4 bases, in that order; junction bases with no gene match: 5. CDR3 nucleotides: TGTGCCATCAGCTGGACAGGGTGGGGAAACACCATATATTTT. Translation gives CAISWTGWGNTIYF.

The chain carries TRBV4-1 and TRBJ2-5, with D maybe TRBD1 (5 bases). This CDR3 comprises 15 residues. Trimming shortened V by 4 bases and J by 2 bases, and 14 bases separated the two germline ends. CDR1 is MGHRA and CDR2 is YSYEKL in the germline V gene. CDR3 region: CASSRVLRQQETQYF. The CDR3 DNA reads as TGCGCCAGCAGCCGGGTGTTGAGACAGCAAGAGACCCAGTACTTC.

V gene TRBV6-5 combines with J gene TRBJ1-5; no definite D call. This CDR3 region has 15 residues. The germline CDR1 and CDR2 sequences are MNHEY and SVGAGI. The V gene lost 2 bases and the J gene lost 1 base, with 9 bases spanning the gap. CDR3 nucleotide sequence: TGTGCCAGCAGTTACGGGCAGTCGAGCAATCAGCCCCAGCATTTT. Translation gives CASSYGQSSNQPQHF.

The rearrangement links TRBV24-1 to TRBJ2-1, with TRBD1 matching over 7 bases. Germline trimming cut 6 bases from V and 5 bases from J; bases unmatched to any gene: 3. Germline assignment: CDR1 KGHDR and CDR2 SFDVKD. The CDR3 sequence is 13 residues long. The CDR3 DNA sequence: TGTGCCACCAGTAGGGACAGTAACAATGAGCAGTTCTTC. Amino acids: CATSRDSNNEQFF.

The chain's CDR3 is CASSGRGSLSYEQYF. For the CDR3, the DNA is TGTGCCAGCAGCGGCAGGGGTTCCTTATCCTACGAGCAGTACTTC. The chain is built from TRBV7-2 and TRBJ2-7; the D gene is possibly TRBD1 (6 bases). CDR1 is SGHTA, CDR2 FQGNSA, per germline. V lost 5 bases to trimming and J lost 1 base, with 15 bases between them. The CDR3 length is 15 residues.

The V gene is TRBV5-8, the J gene TRBJ2-1, with a tentative D call TRBD2 (6 bases). CDR3 length: 15 residues. Germline CDR1 is SGHTS and CDR2 is YDEGEE. V was cut by 4 bases and J by 6 bases, with 17 bases left in between. The CDR3 loop is CASSHAGFRLNEQFF. In nucleotides, the CDR3 is TGTGCCAGCAGCCACGCGGGGTTCAGACTCAATGAGCAGTTCTTC.

The chain has TRBV2 and TRBJ1-1, with a tentative D call TRBD1 (5 bases). V gave up 4 bases and J gave up 1 base, with 7 bases separating them. CDR3 length equals 13 residues. Germline loops: CDR1 SNHLY, CDR2 FYNNEI. This chain's CDR3 is CASSAQGNTEAFF. The CDR3 DNA reads as TGTGCCAGCAGTGCCCAGGGGAACACTGAAGCTTTCTTT.

Worth noting for this clone: One end of the junction does not line up with germline, which may come from a read error. The chain is built from TRBV4-1 and TRBJ2-7; 7 nucleotides line up with TRBD1. CDR1 and CDR2 from the germline V gene are MGHRA and YSYEKL. This CDR3 is built from 14 residues. Here the CDR3 reads CASNQGRGSYEQYF. The CDR3 DNA follows: TGCGCCAGCAACCAAGGCAGGGGGAGCTACGAGCAGTACTTC.

The rearrangement joins TRBV4-1 to TRBJ1-2; 9 bases match TRBD1. This CDR3 contains 17 residues. V lost 0 bases, J lost 7 bases, and 12 bases stayed unmatched. Germline-derived CDR1 and CDR2 are MGHRA and YSYEKL. The CDR3 spells CASSQEGAGQGLRGYTF. The CDR3 DNA is TGCGCCAGCAGCCAAGAAGGCGCGGGACAGGGACTTCGTGGCTACACCTTC.

The chain is built from TRBV5-6 and TRBJ2-7, with D maybe TRBD1 (6 bases). V lost 0 bases and J lost 3, with 7 bases in between. The CDR3 extends over 13 amino acids. Germline assignment: CDR1 SGHDT and CDR2 YYEEEE. CDR3 sequence (DNA): TGTGCCAGCAGCTTGGAGGGGGACTACGAGCAGTACTTC. Translation: CASSLEGDYEQYF. The whole variable domain, filled in from reference TRBV5-6 and TRBJ2-7, reads DAGVTQSPTHLIKTRGQQVTLRCSPKSGHDTVSWYQQALGQGPQFIFQYYEEEERQRGNFPDRFSGHQFPNYSSELNVNALLLGDSALYLCASSLEGDYEQYFGPGTRLTVT.

The chain couples TRBV5-1 to TRBJ2-7, with a tentative D call TRBD2 (5 bases). Germline CDR1 reads SGHRS; CDR2 reads YFSETQ. The CDR3 covers 17 residues. Trimming shortened V by 0 bases and J by 2 bases, and 18 bases separated the two germline ends. The CDR3 DNA reads as TGCGCCAGCAGCTTGGCCGTCGGAGGCCCGAGCACCTACGAGCAGTACTTC. Translated, it gives CASSLAVGGPSTYEQYF.

This sequence joins TRBV19 and TRBJ1-5, with a possible D match to TRBD1 (5 bases). This CDR3 is 15 amino acids long. Trimming took off 5 bases at V and 0 bases at J, with 11 bases between the two ends. Per germline, CDR1 LNHDA and CDR2 SQIVND (reference sequence). DNA of the CDR3: TGTGCCAGTAGTCTGACAGTTTATAGCAATCAGCCCCAGCATTTT. Translated: CASSLTVYSNQPQHF.

V is TRBV19 and J is TRBJ1-4; no definite D call. Trimming shortened V by 4 bases and J by 4 bases, and 10 bases separated the two germline ends. The germline CDR1 and CDR2 sequences are LNHDA and SQIVND (reference sequence). CDR3 length: 14 residues. The CDR3 DNA reads as TGTGCCAGTAGTACCCGGGTCGATAATGAAAAACTGTTTTTT. Translated, it gives CASSTRVDNEKLFF.

J is TRBJ1-2 and V is TRBV7-2; 9 bases agree with TRBD1. The CDR3 is 14 residues long. CDR1 SGHTA and CDR2 FQGNSA come from the germline V gene. V lost 7 bases and J lost 4; bases outside the gene matches: 7. CDR3 bases: TGTGCCAGCACCGAGGACAGGGGAGGCTATGGCTACACCTTC. It yields the protein CASTEDRGGYGYTF.

Worth noting for this clone: The identical CDR3 is also encoded by other nucleotide sequences in the sample. The V call is TRBV18, the J call TRBJ1-1, with D possibly being TRBD1 (5 bases). The CDR3 loop spans 14 amino acids. CDR1 is KGHSH, CDR2 LQKENI, per germline. V was cut by 3 bases and J by 0 bases, with 8 bases left in between. The CDR3 loop is CASSPGGLNTEAFF. In DNA, the CDR3 is TGTGCCAGCTCACCCGGGGGATTGAACACTGAAGCTTTCTTT.

Here the CDR3 DNA reads TGTGCCAGCAGCGTGGGACTCTACGAGCAGTACTTC. Translating gives CASSVGLYEQYF. The chain carries TRBV11-2 and TRBJ2-7; perhaps TRBD2 as D (6 bases). The CDR3 sequence is 12 residues long. Germline V gene sequence: CDR1 SGHAT, CDR2 FQNNGV. Trimming pared 5 bases from V and 3 bases from J, leaving 8 bases between.

The J gene is TRBJ2-1, the V gene TRBV19; TRBD1 might be the D (5 bases). The CDR3 contains 14 residues. Germline V gives CDR1 LNHDA, CDR2 SQIVND (reference sequence). V lost 7 bases and J lost 10, with 20 bases in between. The chain's CDR3 is CASTHRGRPREQFF. The CDR3 nucleotides are TGTGCCAGTACCCATAGGGGCAGGCCGAGGGAGCAGTTCTTC.

J is TRBJ1-1 and V is TRBV5-1; TRBD1 agrees at 11 bases. The germline V gene encodes CDR1 SGHRS and CDR2 YFSETQ. With 3 bases clipped from V and 4 bases from J, the junction kept 5 bases outside the gene matches. The CDR3 has 15 amino acids. The CDR3 nucleotides read TGCGCCAGCAGCTCTGGACAGGGGGCCTCCACTGAAGCTTTCTTT. The encoded protein is CASSSGQGASTEAFF.

This rearrangement joins TRBV11-2 to TRBJ1-4; 7 bases line up with TRBD1. The CDR3 length is 15 residues. The ends lost 3 bases at V and 7 bases at J; junction bases unmatched: 8. CDR1 is SGHAT, CDR2 FQNNGV, per germline. CDR3 coding DNA: TGTGCCAGCAGCTTCACGGGACAGTCTCGTGAAAAACTGTTTTTT. Translated: CASSFTGQSREKLFF.

This CDR3 is CASSQVRDRGFRTLHF. In DNA, the CDR3 is TGTGCCAGCAGCCAAGTCCGGGACAGGGGATTTCGAACCCTCCACTTT. The chain uses TRBV3-1 (or the pseudogene TRBV3-2) and TRBJ1-6; 10 positions match TRBD1. This CDR3 spans 16 amino acids. The V gene's germline CDR1 is LGHDT and CDR2 YNNKEL (reference sequence). Trimming at V came to 1 base and at J to 14 bases, leaving 11 bases not matched to a gene.

The V and J genes are TRBV6-4 and TRBJ1-2; TRBD1 agrees at 9 bases. The CDR3 is made up of 14 amino acids. With V trimmed by 6 bases and J by 7 bases, 9 bases remained unmatched. Germline V gene sequence: CDR1 MRHNA, CDR2 SNTAGT. The CDR3 DNA sequence: TGTGCCAGCAGCCACGCTGGACAGGGGTTTGGCTACACCTTC. Protein: CASSHAGQGFGYTF.